Sequencing of this T cell receptor (beta chain) was carried out in a study of blood T cell repertoires in COVID-19. CDR1 and CDR2 from the germline V gene are GTSNPN and SVGIG (reference sequence). The CDR3 is 16 amino acids. V gave up 3 bases and J gave up 5 bases, with 22 bases separating them. Sequencing was performed with immunoSEQ multiplex PCR; in TCRdb, only in-frame clones are kept and a portion is missing. Seen here are about 460,000 clones, more than 85% observed once, and the top ten hold approximately 8%. The chain couples TRBV30 to TRBJ2-5, with D perhaps matching TRBD2 (7 bases). Sequencing was performed on PBMCs or T cells enriched from blood (not recorded which). The source of this sequence is a woman in her fifties or sixties who had recovered from COVID-19. CDR3 nucleotides: TGTGCCTGGAGGCGGAGGGGGAGGGCGGGTTCCGAGACCCAGTACTTC. Translating it yields CAWRRRGRAGSETQYF.